These T cell receptor beta chains were read from a single sample in a study of blood T cell repertoires in COVID-19. Sequencing was performed with immunoSEQ multiplex PCR; in TCRdb, only in-frame clones are kept and a portion is missing. Of 100,000 to 150,000 clones in the sample, 86% were seen once. The specimen was peripheral blood. All receptors come from a man aged 40-50 years with acute or convalescent COVID-19. The CDR3 runs from the conserved cysteine through the conserved F or W. A D gene is named only where the DNA matches it firmly. Some rows have no size entry. The others give once, few or many, or a class for an expanded clone.

j_call v_call d_call clone_size cdr3_nt cdr3_aa
TRBJ2-5 TRBV7-9 . . TGTGCCAGCACCCTATCCGGAGAGACCCAGTACTTC CASTLSGETQYF
TRBJ2-6 TRBV12-5 TRBD1 . TGTGCTAGTGGTTTGGTACGTCAACAGGGGGGTAGCCCTGGGGCCAACGTCCTGACTTTC CASGLVRQQGGSPGANVLTF
TRBJ2-1 TRBV29-1 . . TGCAGCGTTGGGCGTAGGGAGGATGAGCAGTTCTTC CSVGRREDEQFF
TRBJ2-7 TRBV3-1/TRBV3-2 TRBD2 . TGTGCCAGCAGCATCGGGACTAGCGGTACCTACGAGCAGTACTTC CASSIGTSGTYEQYF
TRBJ2-7 TRBV29-1 . . TGCAGCGTTGAAGATCTCGCCCGAGCCGGACACCCCTACGAGCAGTACTTC CSVEDLARAGHPYEQYF
TRBJ1-6 TRBV6-1 . once TGTGCCAGCAGTGAAAACCTCAGGCCCCTCCACTTT CASSENLRPLHF
TRBJ1-6 TRBV10-3 . . TGTGCCATCAGTGAGTCGTTTGGTGGGAGCTCCTATAATTCACCCCTCCACTTT CAISESFGGSSYNSPLHF
TRBJ1-2 TRBV19 TRBD1 . TGTGCCGTTACAGGGGCCTATGGCTACACCTTC CAVTGAYGYTF
TRBJ2-5 TRBV18 . . TGTGCCAGCTCACCGGTGCGCGGTCAGGAGACCCAGTACTTC CASSPVRGQETQYF
TRBJ1-2 TRBV27 . . TGTGCCAGCAGTTTCTATTCGGCAGGGGAAAGGGACTACACCTTC CASSFYSAGERDYTF
TRBJ1-1 TRBV5-1 TRBD1 . TGCGCCAGCGGTCGGGGACAGGGGAACACTGAAGCTTTCTTT CASGRGQGNTEAFF
TRBJ2-5 TRBV18 . . TGTGCCAGCTCACCTTCAGGCCGGGAGACCCAGTACTTC CASSPSGRETQYF
TRBJ1-2 TRBV7-3 . . TGTGCCAGCAGCTTAACCAGGCTCGGTGGCTACACCTTC CASSLTRLGGYTF
TRBJ1-2 TRBV5-1 . . TGCGCCAGCAGCAACCGCCCGGAGAGCGTTACCTATGGCTACACCTTC CASSNRPESVTYGYTF
TRBJ2-1 TRBV7-9 . . TGTGCCGGCGGGGCCTACAATGAGCAGTTCTTC CAGGAYNEQFF
TRBJ2-2 TRBV30 . . TGTGCCTGGAGTTTACACACAGGGAGAAACACCGGGGAGCTGTTTTTT CAWSLHTGRNTGELFF
TRBJ2-7 TRBV9 TRBD1 . TGTGCCAGCAGCCCGGGCCAGGGGGCCTACGAGCAGTACTTC CASSPGQGAYEQYF
TRBJ2-1 TRBV27 TRBD2 . TGTGCCAGCAGTTTACGGGGACTAGGGGTTTTTGAGCAGTTCTTC CASSLRGLGVFEQFF
TRBJ2-1 TRBV29-1 TRBD2 . TGCAGCGGCGACCTATTAGGACTAGCGGGAGATCTCTACAATGAGCAGTTCTTC CSGDLLGLAGDLYNEQFF
TRBJ2-1 TRBV7-8 TRBD1 . TGTGCCAGCACAGGGGGATACAATGAGCAGTTCTTC CASTGGYNEQFF
TRBJ2-7 TRBV3-1/TRBV3-2 . . TGTGCCAGCAGCGCGGACAGCTACGAGCAGTACTTC CASSADSYEQYF
TRBJ1-1 TRBV5-1 TRBD1 . TGCGCCAGCAGCTCTGCCCAGGGGGACACTGAAGCTTTCTTT CASSSAQGDTEAFF
TRBJ1-1 TRBV5-1 . . TGCGCCAGCAGCTTGGAACCCCGGTTGAACACTGAAGCTTTCTTT CASSLEPRLNTEAFF
TRBJ2-1 TRBV30 TRBD2 . TGTGCCTGGAATTGGTGGCTAGCGGGGAATGAGCAGTTCTTC CAWNWWLAGNEQFF
TRBJ1-4 TRBV3-1/TRBV3-2 TRBD1 few TGTGCCAGCAGCCAACAGACAGGGGCGGGCGAAAAACTGTTTTTT CASSQQTGAGEKLFF
TRBJ1-3 TRBV7-6 . . TGTGCCAGCTCCAACTCTGGAAACACCATATATTTT CASSNSGNTIYF
TRBJ1-6 TRBV3-1/TRBV3-2 . . TGTGCCAGCAGCCAAGAGGGGACACTTGGTTCACCCCTCCACTTT CASSQEGTLGSPLHF
TRBJ2-5 TRBV9 TRBD1 . TGTGCCAGCAGCGTCCAGGGGACAGGGTCATTTGGGACCCAGTACTTC CASSVQGTGSFGTQYF
TRBJ1-1 TRBV2 TRBD1 . TGTGCCAGCAGTGGGAGGACAGGAGCTGAAGCTTTCTTT CASSGRTGAEAFF
TRBJ1-2 TRBV12-3/TRBV12-4 . . TGTGCCAGCAGCTCCGGACAGTCGCCTATCTTC CASSSGQSPIF
TRBJ2-1 TRBV29-1 TRBD2 . TGCAGCGGGACTAGCGGGAGCGATGAGCAGTTCTTC CSGTSGSDEQFF
TRBJ1-1 TRBV10-3 . once TGTGCCATCAGAACAACGGGGGAGGACACTGAAGCTTTCTTT CAIRTTGEDTEAFF
TRBJ2-1 TRBV24-1 TRBD2 once TGTGCCACCAGTGATCGCCTAGCGGTGGATAATGAGCAGTTCTTC CATSDRLAVDNEQFF
TRBJ1-1 TRBV18 TRBD1 . TGTGCCAGCTCACCCCCCAGGGGGAAAGGGGGAAGCACTGAAGCTTTCTTT CASSPPRGKGGSTEAFF
TRBJ1-2 TRBV6-5 TRBD1 . TGTGCCAGCAGTCCTGACAGGGACTATGGCTACACCTTC CASSPDRDYGYTF
TRBJ2-7 TRBV5-6 TRBD1 . TGTGCCAGCAGCCCCTGGTTAAGGGGGCGATACGAGCAGTACTTC CASSPWLRGRYEQYF
TRBJ2-2 TRBV19 . . TGTGCCAGTAGTATAGACGTTACCGGGGAGCTGTTTTTT CASSIDVTGELFF
TRBJ2-5 TRBV5-1 . . TGCGCCAGCAGCTTATTGCGGGAAGAGACCCAGTACTTC CASSLLREETQYF
TRBJ1-1 TRBV6-5 . . TGTGCCAGCAGTTTTAGGAGGGAAGGCACTGAAGCTTTCTTT CASSFRREGTEAFF
TRBJ1-2 TRBV19 TRBD1 . TGTGCCAGTAGTCCAGCGGGGACAGGGTTTAGCTATGGCTACACCTTC CASSPAGTGFSYGYTF
TRBJ2-4 TRBV5-6 . . TGTGCCAGCAGCCGAAGGACAGAGTGGGAAAACATTCAGTACTTC CASSRRTEWENIQYF
TRBJ2-1 TRBV9 . . TGTGCCAGCAGCGTAGGGAGGAGGGACAATGAGCAGTTCTTC CASSVGRRDNEQFF
TRBJ1-2 TRBV4-1 . . TGCGCCAGCAGCCAAGATTGGCAGGGGTTCAACTATGGCTACACCTTC CASSQDWQGFNYGYTF
TRBJ2-1 TRBV4-2 TRBD1 . TGTGCCAGCAGCCCCCGGGACAGCCCGCTGAATGAGCAGTTCTTC CASSPRDSPLNEQFF
TRBJ1-1 TRBV6-5 TRBD1 . TGTGCCAGCAGCGACAGGGTGCAAACTGAAGCTTTCTTT CASSDRVQTEAFF
TRBJ1-6 TRBV9 TRBD1 . TGTGCCAGCAGCGTAGATCCGGAGCAGGGGGTGTGGTCACCCCTCCACTTT CASSVDPEQGVWSPLHF
TRBJ1-2 TRBV5-1 TRBD1 . TGCGCCAGCAGCTTGGGGGACAGGGGAGCTAACTATGGCTACACCTTC CASSLGDRGANYGYTF
TRBJ2-1 TRBV6-5 . . TGTGCCAGCAGGCAGCCGGGACGCGAGGGAGGTGAGCAGTTCTTC CASRQPGREGGEQFF
TRBJ2-1 TRBV11-2 TRBD1 once TGTGCCAGCAGCCCCCGGACAGGGATTTACAATGAGCAGTTCTTC CASSPRTGIYNEQFF
TRBJ1-6 TRBV9 . . TGTGCCAGCAGCGTAGGGGGCTTTAATTCACCCCTCCACTTT CASSVGGFNSPLHF
TRBJ2-7 TRBV5-4 . . TGTGCCAGCAGCTTGGTGGCGGGGTCCTACGAGCAGTACTTC CASSLVAGSYEQYF
TRBJ1-6 TRBV9 TRBD1 . TGTGCCTCTCAGGAGGGGGCAGATCCTTCACCCCTCCACTTT CASQEGADPSPLHF